Listed here are 7 T cell receptor beta chains from one sample, sequenced in a study of glioma-infiltrating T cells after dendritic cell vaccination. The time point here: after dendritic cell vaccination, including at tumor progression/relapse. The table came from immunoSEQ multiplex PCR; TCRdb's copy has only in-frame clones and leaves some out. Among some 58,000 clones listed, more than 75% were seen once. This specimen consisted of blood, obtained after dendritic cell vaccination. The receptors derive from a human donor with glioblastoma.

The chain has TRBV30 and TRBJ2-4; D is perhaps TRBD2 (5 bases). The length of the CDR3 is 12 residues. Germline V gene data show CDR1 as GTSNPN and CDR2 as SVGIG (reference sequence). Trimming took 5 bases from V and 3 from J, leaving 8 bases between them. CDR3 sequence reads: CAWGRGKNIQYF. The CDR3 DNA sequence: TGTGCCTGGGGCCGGGGCAAAAACATTCAGTACTTC. The variable domain in full, with the rest retrieved from reference TRBV30 and TRBJ2-4, is SQTIHQWPATLVQPVGSPLSLECTVEGTSNPNLYWYRQAAGRGLQLLFYSVGIGQISSEVPQNLSASRPQDRQFILSSKKLLLSDSGFYLCAWGRGKNIQYFGAGTRLSVL.

The gene calls are TRBV14 and TRBJ2-7; TRBD1 agrees at 7 bases. Per the germline V gene, CDR1 is SGHDN and CDR2 is FVKESK. CDR3 length: 17 residues. J lost 2 bases, V lost 1 base, and 11 bases had no gene match. The CDR3 bases are TGTGCCAGCAGCCAAGGGACAGGTTTCTTCTTAACCTACGAGCAGTACTTC. Translated, it gives CASSQGTGFFLTYEQYF.

The chain couples TRBV6-5 to TRBJ2-3; 10 bases are shared with TRBD2. Unmatched junction bases numbered 8, after V lost 6 bases and J lost 5 bases. The germline V gene has CDR1 MNHEY and CDR2 SVGAGI. The CDR3 has 15 amino acids. The CDR3 nucleotides read TGTGCCAGCAGACCATGGACTAGCGGACTAGATACGCAGTATTTT. Protein: CASRPWTSGLDTQYF.

This clone was counted a few times. The chain uses TRBV14 and TRBJ2-7, with 8 bases fitting TRBD1. CDR3 length equals 20 residues. With 1 base clipped from V and 1 base from J, the junction kept 18 bases outside the gene matches. Germline V gene data show CDR1 as SGHDN and CDR2 as FVKESK. CDR3 DNA: TGTGCCAGCAGCCAAGTAAGGACAGGGTGGAGGCCTGGGTTTTCCTACGAGCAGTACTTC. Amino acid sequence: CASSQVRTGWRPGFSYEQYF.

This clone has a single count. The chain recombines TRBV6-4 with TRBJ2-1; 8 bases align to TRBD1. Germline V lookup: CDR1 MRHNA, CDR2 SNTAGT. Trimming removed 3 bases from V and 6 bases from J; junction bases left unmatched: 7. The CDR3 runs 15 residues. CDR3 in amino acids: CASSEGQGAGNEQFF. The CDR3 bases are TGTGCCAGCAGTGAAGGGCAGGGGGCTGGCAATGAGCAGTTCTTC.

The chain carries TRBV21-1 and TRBJ1-5. TRBV21-1 is reported as a pseudogene. CDR3 size: 16 residues. The CDR3 region has the DNA TGTGCCAGCAGCAAAGCGGGTCGGGGGAGAGATCAGCCCCAGCATTTT. It is translated as CASSKAGRGRDQPQHF.

The CDR3 DNA reads as TGTGCCAGCAGTTTATGGGCAGGGATTCTTAACTATGGCTACACCTTC. Amino acid sequence: CASSLWAGILNYGYTF. The chain employs TRBV28 and TRBJ1-2, with D tentatively TRBD1 (5 bases). The CDR3 is 16 residues long. Germline CDR1 reads MDHEN; CDR2 reads SYDVKM. Trimming removed 0 bases at V and 1 base at J, with 12 bases between.